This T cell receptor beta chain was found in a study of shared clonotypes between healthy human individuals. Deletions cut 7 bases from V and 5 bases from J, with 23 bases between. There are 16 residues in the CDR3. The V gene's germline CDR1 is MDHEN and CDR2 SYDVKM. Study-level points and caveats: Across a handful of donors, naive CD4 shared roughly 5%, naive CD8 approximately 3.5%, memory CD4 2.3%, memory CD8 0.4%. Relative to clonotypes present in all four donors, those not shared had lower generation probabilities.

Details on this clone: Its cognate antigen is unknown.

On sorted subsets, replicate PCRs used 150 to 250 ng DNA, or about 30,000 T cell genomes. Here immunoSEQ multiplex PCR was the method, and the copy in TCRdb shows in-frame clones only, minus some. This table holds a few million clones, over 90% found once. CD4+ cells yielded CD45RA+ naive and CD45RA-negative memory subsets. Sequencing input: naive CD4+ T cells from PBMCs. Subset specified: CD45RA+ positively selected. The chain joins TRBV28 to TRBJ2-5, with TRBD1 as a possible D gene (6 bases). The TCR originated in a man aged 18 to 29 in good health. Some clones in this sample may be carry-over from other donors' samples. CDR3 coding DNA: TGTGCCAGCACCACAGGGTTATCCTTCGGTGTGGAGACCCAGTACTTC. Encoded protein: CASTTGLSFGVETQYF.